A selection of T cell receptor beta chains follows, all from one sample in a study of T cells in Graves' hyperthyroidism and ophthalmopathy. TCRdb ran MiXCR on the multiplex PCR reads and lists one entry per CDR3 protein. This repertoire shows approximately 600,000 distinct CDR3 sequences, under 20% found once; its top ten account for less than 4.5%. The sample was blood. These receptors originate from a woman under 40 with Graves' hyperthyroidism. The CDR3 runs from the conserved cysteine through the conserved F or W. The order of the fields is D gene, V gene, J gene, clone size, CDR3 protein, CDR3 DNA. A D gene is named only where the DNA matches it firmly. The size of a clone is reported for some rows only, either as once, few or many, or as a class for expanded clones.

>TRBD2|TRBV4-2|TRBJ2-3|-
CASSLIAGGPGDTQYF
TGTGCCAGCAGTCTTATAGCGGGAGGGCCTGGAGATACGCAGTATTTT
>TRBD1|TRBV5-1|TRBJ1-1|many
CASSWGQGGTEAFF
TGCGCCAGCAGCTGGGGACAGGGAGGTACTGAAGCTTTCTTT
>TRBD2|TRBV14|TRBJ2-1|few
CASSPNWGLAGSNEQFF
TGTGCCAGCAGCCCTAACTGGGGGCTAGCGGGATCGAATGAGCAGTTCTTC
>-|TRBV5-8|TRBJ2-5|many
CASSFGSGTGSYF
-
>TRBD1|TRBV29-1|TRBJ1-4|few
CSARDRGGEKLFF
TGCAGCGCAAGGGACAGGGGAGGTGAAAAACTGTTTTTT
>-|TRBV29-1|TRBJ2-7|many
CSVEDHEYEQYF
TGCAGCGTTGAAGATCATGAATACGAGCAGTACTTC
>TRBD1|TRBV20-1|TRBJ1-6|few
CSARAGGEIFSSPLHF
TGCAGTGCTAGGGCAGGGGGCGAAATTTTCTCTTCACCCCTCCACTTT
>-|TRBV7-9|TRBJ2-1|-
CASSRVGGSYNEQFF
TGTGCCAGCAGCAGAGTAGGGGGCTCCTACAATGAGCAGTTCTTC
>-|TRBV7-2|TRBJ1-6|few
CASSLGQGFLSSYNSPLHF
TGTGCCAGCAGCTTAGGGCAGGGGTTTTTGAGCTCCTATAATTCACCCCTCCACTTT
>TRBD1|TRBV28|TRBJ2-7|many
CASRDRGWEEQYF
TGTGCCAGCAGAGACAGGGGTTGGGAGGAGCAGTACTTC